A few counts support the clone carrying this TCR beta chain. Its cognate antigen is unknown. CDR3 length: 11 residues. CDR1 is GTSNPN, CDR2 SVGIG, per germline (reference sequence). Trimming took off 0 bases at V and 1 base at J, with 1 base between the two ends. Only CD45RO-negative cells positively selected for CCR7 counted as naive CD8 cells, so terminally differentiated effector memory CD45RA+ cells were excluded. The repertoire was sequenced with immunoSEQ multiplex PCR; TCRdb's copy has only in-frame clones and lacks some. The top ten clones hold 24% of a sample with some 800,000 clones, 92% of them seen once. This entry is derived from a study of shared clonotypes between healthy human individuals. The study, taken as a whole, reports: Clonotype sharing among donors, it was expected, would be affected by sequencing depth. Larger estimated richness was generally recorded for naive subsets relative to memory subsets. Rarefaction curves obtained for sorted subsets showed sequencing incomplete despite large depth. In a handful of donors, around 5% of naive CD4 clonotypes appeared in common.

The chain uses TRBV30 and TRBJ2-7; D gene uncertain. Input material: naive CD8+ T cells sorted from blood. This receptor was identified in a man under 40 in good health. The CDR3 nucleotides read TGTGCCTGGAGTGTATCCTACGAGCAGTACTTC. It specifies CAWSVSYEQYF.